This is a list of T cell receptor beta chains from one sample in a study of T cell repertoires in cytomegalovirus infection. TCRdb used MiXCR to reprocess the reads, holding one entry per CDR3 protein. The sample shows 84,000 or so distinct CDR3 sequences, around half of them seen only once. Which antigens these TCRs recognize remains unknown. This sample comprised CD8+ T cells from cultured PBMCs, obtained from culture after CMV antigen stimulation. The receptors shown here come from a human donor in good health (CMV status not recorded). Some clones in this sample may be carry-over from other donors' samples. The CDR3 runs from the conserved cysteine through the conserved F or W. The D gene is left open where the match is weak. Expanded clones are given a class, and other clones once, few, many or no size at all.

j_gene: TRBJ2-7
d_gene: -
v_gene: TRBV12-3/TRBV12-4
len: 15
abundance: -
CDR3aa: CASSLEGVDIHEQYF
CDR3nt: TGTGCCAGCAGTTTGGAAGGGGTTGATATCCACGAGCAGTACTTC

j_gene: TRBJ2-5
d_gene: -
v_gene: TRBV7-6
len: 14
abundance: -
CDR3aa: CASSSTRVRETQYF
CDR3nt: TGTGCCAGCAGCTCCACTAGAGTAAGAGAGACCCAGTACTTC

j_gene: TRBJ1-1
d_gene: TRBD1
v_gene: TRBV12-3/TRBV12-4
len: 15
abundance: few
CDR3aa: CASSWTGRGNTEAFF
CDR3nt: TGTGCCAGCAGTTGGACAGGGCGGGGGAACACTGAAGCTTTCTTT

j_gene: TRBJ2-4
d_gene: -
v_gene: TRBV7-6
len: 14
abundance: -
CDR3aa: CASSLGEAKNIQYF
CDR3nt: TGTGCCAGCAGCTTAGGAGAAGCCAAAAACATTCAGTACTTC

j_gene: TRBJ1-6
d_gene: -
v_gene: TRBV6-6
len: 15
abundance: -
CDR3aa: CASRPRGDYNSPLHF
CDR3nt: TGTGCCAGCAGACCCCGGGGGGACTATAATTCACCCCTCCACTTT

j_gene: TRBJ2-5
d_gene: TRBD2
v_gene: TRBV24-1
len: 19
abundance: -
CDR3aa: CATSDSKGLAGGYQETQYF
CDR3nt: TGTGCCACCAGTGATTCGAAGGGACTAGCGGGGGGGTACCAAGAGACCCAGTACTTC

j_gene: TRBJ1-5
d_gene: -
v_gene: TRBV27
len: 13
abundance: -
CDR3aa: CASSPAGYQPQHF
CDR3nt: TGTGCCAGCAGTCCCGCGGGGTATCAGCCCCAGCATTTT

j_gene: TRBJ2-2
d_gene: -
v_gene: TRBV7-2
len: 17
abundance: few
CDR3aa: CASSFYRVSRNTGELFF
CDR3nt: TGTGCCAGCAGCTTCTACAGGGTATCTAGGAACACCGGGGAGCTGTTTTTT

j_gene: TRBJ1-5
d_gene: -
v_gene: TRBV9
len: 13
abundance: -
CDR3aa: CASSVQGGQPQHF
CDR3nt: TGTGCCAGCAGCGTCCAGGGAGGGCAGCCCCAGCATTTT

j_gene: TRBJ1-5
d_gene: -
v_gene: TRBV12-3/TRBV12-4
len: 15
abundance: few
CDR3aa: CASRSRGGYYQPQHF
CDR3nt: TGTGCCAGCAGGTCCCGGGGAGGGTACTATCAGCCCCAGCATTTT

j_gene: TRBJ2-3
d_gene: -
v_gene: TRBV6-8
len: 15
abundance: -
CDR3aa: CASSLGQRSTDTQYF
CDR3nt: TGTGCCAGCAGTCTGGGGCAGCGGTCCACAGATACGCAGTATTTT

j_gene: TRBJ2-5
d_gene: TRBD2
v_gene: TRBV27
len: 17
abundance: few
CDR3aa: CASSSFPSRGGQETQYF
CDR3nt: TGTGCCAGCAGTTCCTTCCCTAGTCGGGGGGGGCAAGAGACCCAGTACTTC

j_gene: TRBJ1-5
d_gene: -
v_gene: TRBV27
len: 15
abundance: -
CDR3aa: CASSRRGGGNQPQHF
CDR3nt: TGTGCCAGCAGTCGAAGGGGGGGGGGGAATCAGCCCCAGCATTTT

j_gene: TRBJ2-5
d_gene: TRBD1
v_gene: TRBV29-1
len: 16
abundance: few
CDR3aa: CSVPRGLGQGQETQYF
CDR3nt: TGCAGCGTTCCCCGGGGGCTAGGACAGGGACAAGAGACCCAGTACTTC

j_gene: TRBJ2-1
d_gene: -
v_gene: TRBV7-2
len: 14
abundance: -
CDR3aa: CASSRSRPAGWQFF
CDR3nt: TGTGCCAGCAGCCGTAGCAGGCCAGCAGGATGGCAGTTCTTC

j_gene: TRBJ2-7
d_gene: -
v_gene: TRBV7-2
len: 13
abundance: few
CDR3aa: CASSPGRFYEQYF
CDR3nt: TGTGCCAGCAGCCCCGGACGGTTCTACGAGCAGTACTTC

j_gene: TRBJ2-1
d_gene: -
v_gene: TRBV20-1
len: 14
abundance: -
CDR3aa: CSAPPGVPYNEQFF
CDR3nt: TGTAGTGCTCCCCCGGGAGTCCCCTACAATGAGCAGTTCTTC

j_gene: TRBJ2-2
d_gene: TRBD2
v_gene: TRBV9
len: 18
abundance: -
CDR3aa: CASSVGGSGSPGTGELFF
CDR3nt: TGTGCCAGCAGCGTAGGAGGAAGCGGGAGTCCGGGCACCGGGGAGCTGTTTTTT

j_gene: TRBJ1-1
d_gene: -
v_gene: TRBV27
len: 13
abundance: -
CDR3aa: CASSLSFNTEAFF
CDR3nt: TGTGCCAGCAGTTTATCATTTAACACTGAAGCTTTCTTT

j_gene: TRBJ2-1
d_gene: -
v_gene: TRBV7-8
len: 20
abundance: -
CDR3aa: CASSPHFIGRPNNSYNEQFF
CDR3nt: TGTGCCAGCAGCCCCCACTTCATCGGTAGACCAAACAATTCCTACAATGAGCAGTTCTTC

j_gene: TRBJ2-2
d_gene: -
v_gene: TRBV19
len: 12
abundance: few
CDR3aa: CASSRQVGELFF
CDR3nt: TGTGCCAGTAGTCGTCAGGTCGGGGAGCTGTTTTTT

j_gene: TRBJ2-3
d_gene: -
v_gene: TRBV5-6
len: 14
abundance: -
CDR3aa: CASSLEMTTDTQYF
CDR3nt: TGTGCCAGCAGCTTGGAGATGACTACAGATACGCAGTATTTT

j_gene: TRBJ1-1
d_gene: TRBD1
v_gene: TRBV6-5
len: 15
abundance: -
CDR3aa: CASSCGTGSDTEAFF
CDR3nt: TGTGCCAGCAGTTGCGGGACAGGCTCGGACACTGAAGCTTTCTTT

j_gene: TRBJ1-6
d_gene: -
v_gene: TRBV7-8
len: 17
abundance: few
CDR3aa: CASSSTSGGGLNSPLHF
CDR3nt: TGTGCCAGCAGCTCCACGAGCGGGGGAGGGCTAAATTCACCCCTCCACTTT

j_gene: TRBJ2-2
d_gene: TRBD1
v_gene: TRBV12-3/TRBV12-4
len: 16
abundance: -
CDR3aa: CASSLPGTVLTGELFF
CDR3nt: TGTGCCAGCAGTTTACCGGGGACAGTACTGACCGGGGAGCTGTTTTTT

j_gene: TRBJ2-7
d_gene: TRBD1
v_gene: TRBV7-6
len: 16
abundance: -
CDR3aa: CASSLADGTGASEQYF
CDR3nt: TGTGCCAGCAGCTTAGCGGATGGGACAGGCGCATCCGAGCAGTACTTC

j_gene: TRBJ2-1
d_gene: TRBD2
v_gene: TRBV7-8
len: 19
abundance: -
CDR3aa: CASSPGASGRSSSYNEQFF
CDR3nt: TGTGCCAGCAGCCCAGGGGCTAGCGGGAGGTCAAGCTCCTACAATGAGCAGTTCTTC

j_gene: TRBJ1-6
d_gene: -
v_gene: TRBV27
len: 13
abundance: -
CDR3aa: CASSLSGVPPLHF
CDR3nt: TGTGCCAGCAGTTTATCGGGGGTTCCGCCCCTCCACTTT

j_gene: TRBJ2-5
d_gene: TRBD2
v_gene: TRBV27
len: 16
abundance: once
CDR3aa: CASSNLGLAGEETQYF
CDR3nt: TGTGCCAGCAGCAACTTGGGACTAGCGGGAGAGGAGACCCAGTACTTC

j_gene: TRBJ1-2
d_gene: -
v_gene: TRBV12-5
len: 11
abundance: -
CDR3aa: CASGGGDGYTF
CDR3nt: TGTGCTAGTGGTGGAGGGGATGGCTACACCTTC

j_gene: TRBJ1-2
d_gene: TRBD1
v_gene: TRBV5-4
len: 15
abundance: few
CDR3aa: CASSVGTGGLSGYTF
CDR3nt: TGTGCCAGCAGCGTTGGGACAGGGGGACTTTCTGGCTACACCTTC

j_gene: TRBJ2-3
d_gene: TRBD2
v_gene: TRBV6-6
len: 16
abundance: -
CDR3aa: CASIKASGRAKDTHYF
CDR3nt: TGTGCCAGCATTAAAGCTAGCGGGAGGGCCAAAGATACGCATTATTTT

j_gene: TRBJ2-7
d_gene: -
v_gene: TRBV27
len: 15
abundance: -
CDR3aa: CASSLAGTLTYEQYF
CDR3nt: TGTGCCAGCAGTTTGGCCGGGACTTTAACCTACGAGCAGTACTTC

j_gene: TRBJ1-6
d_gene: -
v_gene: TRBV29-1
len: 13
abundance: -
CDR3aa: CSDEGQGNSPLHF
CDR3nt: TGCAGCGACGAAGGCCAGGGTAATTCACCCCTCCACTTT

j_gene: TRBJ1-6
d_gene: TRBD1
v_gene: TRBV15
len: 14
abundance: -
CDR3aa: CATSSRGLGSPLHF
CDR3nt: TGTGCCACCAGCAGCAGGGGGCTTGGCTCACCCCTCCACTTT

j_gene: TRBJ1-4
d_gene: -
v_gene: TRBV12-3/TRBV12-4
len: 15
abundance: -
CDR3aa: CASSHRGLSNEKLFF
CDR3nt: TGTGCCAGCAGTCACCGTGGACTATCTAATGAAAAACTGTTTTTT

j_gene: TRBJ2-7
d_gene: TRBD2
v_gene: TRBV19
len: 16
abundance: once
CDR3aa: CASSMATSGTGYEQYF
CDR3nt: TGTGCCAGTAGTATGGCGACTAGCGGGACCGGATACGAGCAGTACTTC

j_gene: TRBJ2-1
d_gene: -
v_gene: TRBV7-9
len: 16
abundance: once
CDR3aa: CASSSLGSTPYNEQFF
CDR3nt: TGTGCCAGCAGCTCCCTAGGGAGTACCCCCTACAATGAGCAGTTCTTC

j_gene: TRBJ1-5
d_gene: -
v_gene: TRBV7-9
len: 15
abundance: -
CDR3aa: CASSSSDRSNQPQHF
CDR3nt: TGTGCCAGCAGCTCTTCGGACAGAAGCAATCAGCCCCAGCATTTT

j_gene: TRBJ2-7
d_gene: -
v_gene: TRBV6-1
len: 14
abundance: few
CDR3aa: CASKGTGVGYEQYF
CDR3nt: TGTGCCAGCAAGGGAACGGGAGTTGGGTACGAGCAGTACTTC

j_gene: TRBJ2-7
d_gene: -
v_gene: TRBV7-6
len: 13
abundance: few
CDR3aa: CASRRGDLREQYF
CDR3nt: TGTGCCAGCAGGCGAGGCGATCTGAGGGAGCAGTACTTC